What follows are 29 T cell receptor beta chains derived from one specimen sequenced in a study of post-analysis software for immune sequencing data. Overall study findings and caveats: A few TRBV segments, TRBV5-6, TRBV5-1 and TRBV20-1 among them, were found more frequent in patients than controls.

Each TCR beta cDNA library carried unique molecular identifiers. TCRdb ran MiXCR on the PCR reads and lists one entry per CDR3 protein. The sample includes around 770,000 distinct CDR3 sequences, 35% to 55% of them seen just once. Antigens of these TCRs are unknown. The sequencing sample was made of blood. Receptors were obtained from a girl aged 5 to 17 with multiple sclerosis.

The chain uses TRBV11-2 and TRBJ2-2, with D hard to call. The CDR3 is 16 amino acids. V was pared by 2 bases and J by 0 bases, with 10 bases between. Germline V gene lookup returns CDR1 SGHAT and CDR2 FQNNGV. The CDR3 DNA follows: TGTGCCAGCAGCTTATATCCCCCGACGAACACCGGGGAGCTGTTTTTT. Its translation is CASSLYPPTNTGELFF.

The chain is built from TRBV20-1 and TRBJ2-5; 15 bases are a match to TRBD2. With the DNA end fitting TRBJ2-7 better, the J assignment may be wrong. Germline values: CDR1 DFQATT, CDR2 SNEGSKA (reference sequence). The CDR3 extends over 17 amino acids. In nucleotides, the CDR3 is TGCAGTGCTAGTTCGGGACTAGCGGGAGGAGTAGACATCGAGCAGTACTTC. Amino acids: CSASSGLAGGVDIEQYF.

The J gene is TRBJ2-7, the V gene TRBV28; 9 bases map to TRBD2. Germline CDR1 MDHEN, CDR2 SYDVKM. V lost 5 bases to trimming and J lost 1 base; unmatched junction nucleotides: 15. This CDR3 is 18 amino acids long. CDR3 region: CASSTAQGELAGSYEQYF. The CDR3 DNA sequence: TGTGCCAGCAGTACTGCCCAAGGAGAACTAGCGGGTTCCTACGAGCAGTACTTC.

The chain couples TRBV12-3 or TRBV12-4 to TRBJ1-1; weak D call: TRBD1 (6 bases). Trimming shortened V by 6 bases and J by 7 bases, and 15 bases separated the two germline ends. The CDR3 length is 13 residues. The CDR3 loop is CASRTQGPSEAFF. The DNA of the CDR3 is TGTGCCAGCAGGACACAGGGCCCGAGTGAAGCTTTCTTT.

This clonotype was counted only a few times. CDR3 in amino acids: CAITPGGQTSYEQYF. CDR3 in DNA: TGTGCCATCACCCCGGGGGGACAGACAAGCTACGAGCAGTACTTC. V and J are TRBV10-3 and TRBJ2-7, with D perhaps TRBD1 or TRBD2 (7 bases each). The V end was cut by 7 bases, the J end by 3 bases, with 19 bases between. Germline CDR1 ENHRY, CDR2 SYGVKD. The CDR3 runs 15 residues.

This clonotype occurred a few times. V gene TRBV7-2 combines with J gene TRBJ2-6; 9 positions agree with TRBD1. Germline V CDR1 and CDR2: SGHTA, FQGNSA. The CDR3 runs to 12 residues. V shed 4 bases and J 15 bases; nucleotides not matched to a gene: 4. The CDR3 is CASSSGQGDLTF. DNA for the CDR3: TGTGCCAGCAGCTCGGGACAGGGTGACCTGACTTTC.

The V and J genes are TRBV15 and TRBJ2-1; TRBD1 is a possible D gene (6 bases). The CDR3 is 16 amino acids. Germline loops: CDR1 LNHNV, CDR2 YYDKDF (reference sequence). V dropped 0 bases and J dropped 5 bases, with 14 bases sitting between them. The CDR3 sequence: CATSRDLQGPDNEQFF. In DNA, the CDR3 is TGTGCCACCAGCAGAGATTTGCAGGGGCCGGACAATGAGCAGTTCTTC.

The V and J genes are TRBV12-3 or TRBV12-4 and TRBJ1-3; 7 bases fit TRBD1. V shed 5 bases, J shed 7 bases, and the junction held 11 bases outside the gene matches. This CDR3 is 15 amino acids long. The CDR3 is CASSPRQGLRNTIYF. The CDR3 DNA reads TGTGCCAGCAGTCCAAGACAGGGTCTTCGGAACACCATATATTTT.

On this clonotype itself: Germline and junction disagree at one end, which may indicate a read error. The chain couples TRBV12-3 or TRBV12-4 to TRBJ2-7, with 8 bases identical to TRBD1. CDR3 size: 14 residues. The CDR3 loop reads CASSSGLTGDERYF. The CDR3 DNA is TGTGCCAGCAGTTCAGGCCTGACAGGGGACGAGCGGTACTTC.

The rearrangement uses TRBV7-9 and TRBJ2-1, with TRBD2 identical over 13 bases. From germline, CDR1 is SEHNR and CDR2 FQNEAQ (reference sequence). CDR3 length equals 17 residues. V shed 0 bases, J shed 9 bases, and the junction held 8 bases outside the gene matches. This CDR3 reads CASSLASGTSGKVEQFF. The CDR3 coding sequence is TGTGCCAGCAGCTTAGCTTCCGGGACTAGCGGGAAGGTTGAGCAGTTCTTC.

This clonotype appeared a few times. The chain carries TRBV6-5 and TRBJ2-7; 8 positions match TRBD2. V was pared by 5 bases and J by 4 bases, with 7 bases of the junction left unmatched. Germline loops: CDR1 MNHEY, CDR2 SVGAGI. CDR3 length: 14 amino acids. The CDR3 coding sequence is TGTGCCAGCAGTCCCGGACTAGCTAGGTACGAGCAGTACTTC. This codes for CASSPGLARYEQYF.

This clonotype turned up a few times. The J gene is TRBJ2-5, the V gene TRBV5-1, with 7 bases lining up with TRBD1. Germline loops: CDR1 SGHRS, CDR2 YFSETQ. The CDR3 length is 16 residues. Trimming cost V 1 base and J 4 bases; bases outside gene matches: 10. CDR3: CASSLRSTGVAETQYF. The CDR3 DNA follows: TGCGCCAGCAGCTTGCGGTCAACAGGGGTTGCAGAGACCCAGTACTTC.

The V call is TRBV5-1, the J call TRBJ2-7; 10 bases are a match to TRBD2. TRBJ2-5 explains the end of the DNA better; the J call may be wrong. CDR1 is SGHRS, CDR2 YFSETQ, per germline. The CDR3 is 17 amino acids. CDR3 in amino acids: CASSLAAASGRGETQYF. DNA of the CDR3: TGCGCCAGCAGCTTGGCCGCGGCTAGCGGGAGAGGAGAGACCCAGTACTTC.

The chain couples TRBV7-2 to TRBJ2-1, with a possible D match to TRBD2 (5 bases). CDR1 and CDR2 (germline): SGHTA, FQGNSA. Trimming pared 4 bases from V and 0 bases from J, leaving 13 bases between. The CDR3 extends over 16 amino acids. This CDR3 is CASSSREGDSYNEQFF. The CDR3, as DNA: TGTGCCAGCAGCTCCAGAGAGGGTGACTCCTACAATGAGCAGTTCTTC.

CDR3 sequence reads: CATSRERGVWYGYTF. For the CDR3, the DNA is TGTGCCACCAGCAGAGAGAGGGGGGTTTGGTATGGCTACACCTTC. The chain carries TRBV15 and TRBJ1-2, with D possibly being TRBD1 (6 bases). This CDR3 comprises 15 residues. V was shortened by 0 bases and J by 5 bases, with 13 bases between the two germline ends. Germline CDR1 reads LNHNV; CDR2 reads YYDKDF (reference sequence).

In its sample, this clonotype was seen many times. The J gene is TRBJ2-1, the V gene TRBV20-1; D ambiguous. The CDR3 extends over 15 amino acids. The germline V gene has CDR1 DFQATT and CDR2 SNEGSKA (reference sequence). V was clipped by 0 bases and J by 9 bases, with 18 bases between them. In DNA form, the CDR3 reads TGCAGTGCTAGAGACCTGACGAAGGGTGAAGGTGAGCAGTTCTTC. Translation: CSARDLTKGEGEQFF.

V is TRBV28 and J is TRBJ2-3; perhaps TRBD1 as D (6 bases). The CDR3 extends over 15 amino acids. CDR1 is MDHEN, CDR2 SYDVKM, per germline. The V and J ends lost 4 bases and 7 bases respectively, with 18 bases between them. CDR3 protein: CASSSQQAGVNTQYF. The CDR3 DNA is TGTGCCAGCAGTTCCCAACAGGCAGGGGTCAATACGCAGTATTTT.

This clonotype was observed a handful of times. The V call is TRBV20-1, the J call TRBJ2-5; D is unresolved. The V gene lost 5 bases and the J gene lost 2 bases, with 9 bases spanning the gap. CDR1 DFQATT and CDR2 SNEGSKA come from the germline V gene (reference sequence). The CDR3 sequence is 12 residues long. The CDR3 spells CSARTLQETQYF. The CDR3 nucleotides read TGCAGTGCTCGGACCTTACAAGAGACCCAGTACTTC.

The chain joins TRBV4-3 to TRBJ2-5; 8 positions match TRBD2. This CDR3 spans 15 amino acids. V lost 5 bases, J lost 1 base, and 6 bases stayed unmatched. Germline loops: CDR1 LGHNA, CDR2 YSLEER. CDR3 bases: TGCGCCAGCAGCTCCAGCGGGAGTGCCCAAGAGACCCAGTACTTC. As protein: CASSSSGSAQETQYF.

The gene calls are TRBV29-1 and TRBJ2-1; 9 positions agree with TRBD2. Germline V gene data show CDR1 as SQVTM and CDR2 as ANQGSEA. The CDR3 loop spans 15 amino acids. V lost 2 bases and J lost 5; bases outside the gene matches: 7. The CDR3 nucleotides read TGCAGCGTTGAACCCAGCGGGAGGATAGACAATGAGCAGTTCTTC. It encodes CSVEPSGRIDNEQFF.

V and J are TRBV27 and TRBJ2-7; TRBD2 matches at 15 bases. There are 18 residues in the CDR3. CDR1 is MNHEY and CDR2 is SMNVEV in the germline V gene (reference sequence). The V segment lost 5 bases and the J segment 2 bases; nucleotides outside the gene matches: 10. The CDR3 nucleotides read TGTGCCAGCAGTCGAGACGGGACTAGCGGGAGGTCGACCTACGAGCAGTACTTC. It specifies CASSRDGTSGRSTYEQYF.

The genes are TRBV18 and TRBJ2-7; 7 bases agree with TRBD1. V was pared by 0 bases and J by 2 bases, with 4 bases of the junction left unmatched. Per germline, CDR1 KGHSH and CDR2 LQKENI. CDR3 length equals 15 residues. The CDR3 protein is CASSPPSGGTYEQYF. The CDR3, as DNA: TGTGCCAGCTCACCACCTTCAGGGGGTACCTACGAGCAGTACTTC.

The rearrangement links TRBV20-1 to TRBJ1-1; perhaps TRBD1 as D (5 bases). This CDR3 comprises 14 residues. Germline CDR1 and CDR2: DFQATT and SNEGSKA (reference sequence). V lost 3 bases, J lost 6 bases, and 17 bases lay in between. CDR3 bases: TGCAGTGCTAGTCTCACAGGAGTTGGCGCTGAAGCTTTCTTT. It encodes CSASLTGVGAEAFF.

This clonotype has a single count. V is TRBV5-1 and J is TRBJ2-7, with 11 bases matching TRBD2. Germline lookup yields CDR1 SGHRS and CDR2 YFSETQ. The CDR3 length is 16 residues. V lost 4 bases to trimming and J lost 6 bases; unmatched junction nucleotides: 12. For the CDR3, the DNA is TGCGCCAGCAGCCCAGCGGGAGGACTAGCGGGTGGCGAGCAGTACTTC. It is translated as CASSPAGGLAGGEQYF.

The V gene is TRBV7-2, the J gene TRBJ2-4; TRBD2 matches 12 bases. The J call is uncertain, as TRBJ2-7 better fits the DNA end. This CDR3 contains 15 residues. CDR1 is SGHTA and CDR2 is FQGNSA in the germline V gene. The CDR3 bases are TGTGCCAGCAGCCCGACTAGCGGGAGTCCCAACGAGCAGTACTTC. It encodes CASSPTSGSPNEQYF.

The chain has TRBV6-5 and TRBJ2-5; no firm D call. CDR1 and CDR2 (germline): MNHEY, SVGAGI. Deletions cut 6 bases from V and 0 bases from J, with 20 bases between. This CDR3 is 17 amino acids long. The CDR3, as DNA: TGTGCCAGCAGGTTAGCTACGGCAGACACCAACCAAGAGACCCAGTACTTC. Its translation is CASRLATADTNQETQYF.

The table lists this clonotype with a count of one. Written as DNA, the CDR3 is TGCAGTGCTAGAGATCGAGGTACTGAGCAGTTCTTC. This gives the protein CSARDRGTEQFF. The rearrangement links TRBV20-1 to TRBJ2-1; D ambiguous. V gave up 0 bases and J gave up 9 bases, with 9 bases separating them. This CDR3 spans 12 amino acids. Germline V gene sequence: CDR1 DFQATT, CDR2 SNEGSKA (reference sequence).

This clonotype was observed a handful of times. The CDR3 here is CASSWTETSYEQYF. The CDR3 DNA sequence: TGTGCCAGCAGTTGGACAGAGACCAGCTACGAGCAGTACTTC. The chain has TRBV6-2 or TRBV6-3 and TRBJ2-7, with TRBD1 as a possible D gene (6 bases). The germline V gene encodes CDR1 MNHEY and CDR2 SVGEGT. CDR3 size: 14 residues. V was trimmed by 4 bases and J by 3 bases, leaving 13 bases between them.

This clonotype was seen only a few times. The rearrangement uses TRBV29-1 and TRBJ2-3, with D perhaps TRBD1 or TRBD2 (5 bases each). CDR3 length: 15 residues. Germline V gives CDR1 SQVTM, CDR2 ANQGSEA. Trimming took off 7 bases at V and 0 bases at J, with 17 bases between the two ends. The CDR3 nucleotides are TGCAGCGCCTTCCTTGGGGGAGAAAGCACAGATACGCAGTATTTT. Amino acids: CSAFLGGESTDTQYF.